The rows below give T cell receptor beta chains drawn from one sample of a study of identical twins. TCRdb called the 5' RACE reads again in MiXCR, with one record for every CDR3 protein. The table records some 900,000 distinct CDR3 sequences, 12% of them present only once. These data were also filed under a second study, of yellow fever vaccine responses in identical twins.

The source material was PBMCs. All receptors come from a woman aged 18-29 years in good health. CDR3s leave out the opening cysteine and the closing phenylalanine or tryptophan.

TRBV4-2 | ASSQDPGALLDTQY
TRBV25-1 | ASSDTLADTGELF
TRBV5-6 | ASSRGQAGETQY
TRBV7-9 | ASRHNQGSGELF
TRBV12-3/TRBV12-4 | ASSLEGGYYGYT
TRBV27 | ASRLGTNYGYT
TRBV10-1 | ASNQGGGNTEAF
TRBV29-1 | SVPGTPPNEQF
TRBV18 | ASSPDLTDTQY
TRBV24-1 | ATSDPRDRWAEQY
TRBV5-1 | ASSAGLAGVSPAKNIQY
TRBV12-3/TRBV12-4 | ASSLVTDEQY
TRBV7-9 | ASSLVRDSIDTQY
TRBV21-1 | ASSKGKDMNEQY
TRBV15 | ATSLAGSSYNEQF
TRBV12-3/TRBV12-4 | ASSYNLRRDQETQY
TRBV12-3/TRBV12-4 | ASSYGQLNEKLF
TRBV10-3 | AISESIVRSNTGELF
TRBV28 | ASNPGTSNYNEQF
TRBV27 | ASRSTGSSSYT
TRBV7-6 | ASSLVLGEQF
TRBV11-2 | ASSAFYSMIAARGAYNEQF
TRBV27 | ASSAQASGSWNEQF
TRBV7-2 | ASDRRTSGTDTQY
TRBV20-1 | SASKGFWETQY
TRBV7-9 | ASSLAGTVGTDTQY
TRBV5-6 | ASSLLSGGNTGELF
TRBV3-1 | ASSQRSGAITGELF
TRBV5-1 | ASSPGPSGYTYEQY
TRBV11-3 | ASMPRQGASDTQY
TRBV12-3/TRBV12-4 | ASRMGSFRGTEAF
TRBV12-3/TRBV12-4 | ASSLAGWGQGYT